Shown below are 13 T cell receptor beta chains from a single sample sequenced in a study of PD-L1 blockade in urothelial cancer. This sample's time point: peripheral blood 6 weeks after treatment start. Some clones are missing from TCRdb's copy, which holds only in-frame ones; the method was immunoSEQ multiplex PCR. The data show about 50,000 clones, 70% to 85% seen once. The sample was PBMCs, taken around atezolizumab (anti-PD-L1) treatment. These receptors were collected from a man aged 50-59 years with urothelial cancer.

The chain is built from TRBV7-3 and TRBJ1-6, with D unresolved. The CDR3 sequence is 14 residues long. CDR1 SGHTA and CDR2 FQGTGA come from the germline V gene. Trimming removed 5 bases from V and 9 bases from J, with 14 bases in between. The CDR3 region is CASSRSTGGSPLHF. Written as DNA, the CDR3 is TGTGCCAGCAGCCGAAGCACTGGAGGTTCACCCCTCCACTTT.

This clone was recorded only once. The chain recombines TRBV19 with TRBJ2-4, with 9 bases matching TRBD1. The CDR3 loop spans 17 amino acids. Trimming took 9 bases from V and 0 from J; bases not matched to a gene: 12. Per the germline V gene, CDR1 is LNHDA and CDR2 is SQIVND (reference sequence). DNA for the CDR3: TGTGCCAGCTCCGGGACAGGGTCATTCTTAGCCAAAAACATTCAGTACTTC. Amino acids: CASSGTGSFLAKNIQYF.

The CDR3 is CASRADRESNQPQHF. The CDR3 DNA follows: TGTGCCAGCAGAGCTGACAGGGAGAGCAATCAGCCCCAGCATTTT. The gene calls are TRBV6-1 and TRBJ1-5, with 7 bases aligning to TRBD1. V lost 6 bases and J lost 1; bases outside the gene matches: 6. Germline V gives CDR1 MNHNS, CDR2 SASEGT. This CDR3 is built from 15 residues.

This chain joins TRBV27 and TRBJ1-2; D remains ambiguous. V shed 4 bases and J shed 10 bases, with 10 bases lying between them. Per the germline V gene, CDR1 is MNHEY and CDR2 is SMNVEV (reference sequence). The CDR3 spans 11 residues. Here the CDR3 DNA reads TGTGCCAGCAGTTCAGAGGGTGACTACACCTTC. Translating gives CASSSEGDYTF.

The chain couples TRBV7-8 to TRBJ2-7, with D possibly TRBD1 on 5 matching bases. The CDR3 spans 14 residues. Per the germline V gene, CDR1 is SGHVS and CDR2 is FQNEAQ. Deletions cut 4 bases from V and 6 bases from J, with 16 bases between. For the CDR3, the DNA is TGTGCCAGCAGCTCAGGGCCCCCCGCTTTCGAGCAGTACTTC. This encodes CASSSGPPAFEQYF.

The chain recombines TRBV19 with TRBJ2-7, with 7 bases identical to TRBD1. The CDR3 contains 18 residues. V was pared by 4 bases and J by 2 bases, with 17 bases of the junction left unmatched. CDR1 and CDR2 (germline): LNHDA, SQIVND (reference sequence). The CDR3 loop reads CASSKKRDSPFPTYEQYF. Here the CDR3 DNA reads TGTGCCAGTAGTAAAAAGAGGGACAGCCCATTCCCCACCTACGAGCAGTACTTC.

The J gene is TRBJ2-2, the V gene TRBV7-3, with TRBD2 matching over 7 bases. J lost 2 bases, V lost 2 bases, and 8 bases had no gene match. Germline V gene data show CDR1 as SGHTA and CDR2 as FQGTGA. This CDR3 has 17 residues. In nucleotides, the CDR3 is TGTGCCAGCAGCTTAGGGGGGGGATATCCAAACACCGGGGAGCTGTTTTTT. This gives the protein CASSLGGGYPNTGELFF.

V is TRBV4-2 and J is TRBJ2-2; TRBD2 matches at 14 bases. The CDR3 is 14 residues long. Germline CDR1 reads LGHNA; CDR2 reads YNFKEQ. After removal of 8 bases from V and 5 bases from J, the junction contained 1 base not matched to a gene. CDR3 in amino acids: CASGLAGGTGELFF. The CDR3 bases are TGTGCCAGCGGACTAGCGGGGGGAACCGGGGAGCTGTTTTTT.

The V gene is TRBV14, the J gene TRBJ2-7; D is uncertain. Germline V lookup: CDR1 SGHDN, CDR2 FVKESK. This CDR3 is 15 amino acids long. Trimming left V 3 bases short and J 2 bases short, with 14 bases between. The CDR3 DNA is TGTGCCAGCAGCCATCTTCTAGGCAGACCCTACGAGCAGTACTTC. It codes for CASSHLLGRPYEQYF.

The CDR3 sequence: CASSGRTGIGYEQYF. The CDR3 nucleotides read TGTGCCAGCAGTGGCCGGACAGGGATTGGCTACGAGCAGTACTTC. V and J are TRBV2 and TRBJ2-7; TRBD1 matches 8 bases. The CDR3 has 15 amino acids. CDR1 and CDR2 (germline): SNHLY, FYNNEI. J lost 3 bases, V lost 4 bases, and 8 bases had no gene match.

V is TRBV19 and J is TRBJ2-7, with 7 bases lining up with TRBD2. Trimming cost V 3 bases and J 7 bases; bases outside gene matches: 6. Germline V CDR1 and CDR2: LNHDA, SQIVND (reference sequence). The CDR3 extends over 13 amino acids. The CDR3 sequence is CASSIQRAGEQYF. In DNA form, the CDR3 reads TGTGCCAGTAGTATCCAGAGAGCGGGGGAGCAGTACTTC.

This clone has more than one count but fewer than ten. The CDR3 here is CASSLSTGGPESPLHF. Written as DNA, the CDR3 is TGCGCCAGCAGCTTGTCCACAGGGGGGCCTGAGTCACCCCTCCACTTT. J is TRBJ1-6 and V is TRBV5-1, with TRBD1 identical over 8 bases. Looked up from germline, CDR1 is SGHRS and CDR2 is YFSETQ. There are 16 residues in the CDR3. V lost 1 base to trimming and J lost 10 bases; unmatched junction nucleotides: 10.

CDR3 amino acids: CAISDRDRVQETQYF. CDR3 coding DNA: TGTGCCATCAGTGACCGGGACAGGGTACAAGAGACCCAGTACTTC. The V gene is TRBV10-3, the J gene TRBJ2-5; 9 bases fit TRBD1. This CDR3 spans 15 amino acids. The V gene's germline CDR1 is ENHRY and CDR2 SYGVKD. Trimming at V came to 3 bases and at J to 2 bases, leaving 4 bases not matched to a gene.